The rows below give T cell receptor beta chains drawn from one sample of a study of blood T cells in healthy people across ages. MiXCR, run by TCRdb on the 5' RACE reads, gives a single entry per CDR3 protein. This table has some 780,000 distinct CDR3 sequences, more than 50% appearing once. Sequencing was performed on blood. These receptors were collected from a man in his forties in good health. Both conserved end residues are part of each CDR3. Each record gives: clone size, D gene, V gene, J gene, CDR3 protein, CDR3 DNA. A D gene is named only where the DNA matches it firmly. Rows give clone size only sometimes, using once, few, many, or a class for an expanded clone.

clone size: few
D gene: -
V gene: TRBV21-1
J gene: TRBJ2-5
CDR3 protein: CASSTRTAMQETQYF
CDR3 DNA: TGTGCCAGCAGCACCCGGACAGCGATGCAAGAGACCCAGTACTTC

clone size: -
D gene: -
V gene: TRBV28
J gene: TRBJ1-5
CDR3 protein: CASRFAEVSSNQPQHF
CDR3 DNA: TGTGCCAGCAGGTTCGCGGAGGTATCGAGCAATCAGCCCCAGCATTTT

clone size: -
D gene: -
V gene: TRBV7-3
J gene: TRBJ1-6
CDR3 protein: CASSPGIDLPLHF
CDR3 DNA: TGTGCCAGCAGCCCGGGGATTGATTTACCCCTCCACTTT

clone size: -
D gene: -
V gene: TRBV6-5
J gene: TRBJ1-5
CDR3 protein: CASRKGRVGNQPQHF
CDR3 DNA: TGTGCCAGCAGAAAGGGGCGGGTGGGCAATCAGCCCCAGCATTTT

clone size: -
D gene: -
V gene: TRBV13
J gene: TRBJ1-2
CDR3 protein: CASSWEGNYGHTF
CDR3 DNA: TGTGCCAGCAGCTGGGAGGGGAACTATGGCCACACCTTC

clone size: -
D gene: -
V gene: TRBV7-6
J gene: TRBJ2-1
CDR3 protein: CASSSRSVDRQETQFF
CDR3 DNA: TGTGCCAGCAGCTCCCGATCTGTCGACAGGCAAGAGACCCAGTTCTTC

clone size: -
D gene: -
V gene: TRBV13
J gene: TRBJ1-1
CDR3 protein: CASSTQEAKVTEAFF
CDR3 DNA: TGTGCCAGCAGCACACAGGAGGCTAAGGTCACTGAAGCTTTCTTT

clone size: -
D gene: -
V gene: TRBV28
J gene: TRBJ2-1
CDR3 protein: CASTLIGSSYNEQFF
CDR3 DNA: TGTGCCAGCACCCTGATAGGCAGCTCCTACAATGAGCAGTTCTTC

clone size: -
D gene: -
V gene: TRBV15
J gene: TRBJ2-7
CDR3 protein: CATSRETGSSYEQYF
CDR3 DNA: TGTGCCACCAGCAGAGAAACGGGTAGCTCCTACGAGCAGTACTTC

clone size: few
D gene: -
V gene: TRBV6-5
J gene: TRBJ1-5
CDR3 protein: CASSQGSNQPQHF
CDR3 DNA: TGTGCCAGCAGTCAGGGTAGCAATCAGCCCCAGCATTTT

clone size: -
D gene: -
V gene: TRBV20-1
J gene: TRBJ2-2
CDR3 protein: CSASGLAFGGELFF
CDR3 DNA: TGCAGTGCTAGTGGGCTAGCTTTTGGCGGGGAGCTGTTTTTT

clone size: -
D gene: TRBD1
V gene: TRBV29-1
J gene: TRBJ2-1
CDR3 protein: CSVRRDGQETQFF
CDR3 DNA: TGCAGCGTTAGAAGGGACGGACAGGAGACCCAGTTCTTC

clone size: -
D gene: TRBD2
V gene: TRBV29-1
J gene: TRBJ2-3
CDR3 protein: CSVLAGDGTDTQYF
CDR3 DNA: TGCAGCGTCCTAGCGGGAGATGGGACAGATACGCAGTATTTT

clone size: -
D gene: -
V gene: TRBV29-1
J gene: TRBJ1-2
CDR3 protein: CSVELGGRDGYTF
CDR3 DNA: TGCAGCGTTGAATTGGGGGGCCGCGATGGCTACACCTTC

clone size: -
D gene: -
V gene: TRBV9
J gene: TRBJ2-7
CDR3 protein: CASSETTSNSYEQYF
CDR3 DNA: TGTGCCAGCAGCGAAACGACTAGTAACTCCTACGAGCAGTACTTC

clone size: -
D gene: -
V gene: TRBV9
J gene: TRBJ1-1
CDR3 protein: CASSDNLGPEAFF
CDR3 DNA: TGTGCCAGCAGCGACAATTTGGGACCTGAAGCTTTCTTT

clone size: -
D gene: -
V gene: TRBV6-5
J gene: TRBJ1-2
CDR3 protein: CASSYGTSNYGYTF
CDR3 DNA: TGTGCCAGCAGTTACGGTACCTCTAACTATGGCTACACCTTC

clone size: -
D gene: -
V gene: TRBV28
J gene: TRBJ2-3
CDR3 protein: CARWGTDTQYF
CDR3 DNA: TGTGCACGTTGGGGCACAGATACGCAGTATTTT

clone size: many
D gene: TRBD1
V gene: TRBV9
J gene: TRBJ2-3
CDR3 protein: CASSTLSGTGVRLGTDTQYF
CDR3 DNA: TGTGCCAGCAGCACATTATCCGGGACAGGGGTCAGGTTAGGAACAGATACGCAGTATTTT

clone size: once
D gene: -
V gene: TRBV28
J gene: TRBJ2-5
CDR3 protein: CHKHRDNQETQYF
CDR3 DNA: TGTCATAAGCACAGGGACAACCAAGAGACCCAGTACTTC

clone size: -
D gene: TRBD2
V gene: TRBV12-3/TRBV12-4
J gene: TRBJ2-3
CDR3 protein: CACSHTSGVERADTQYF
CDR3 DNA: TGTGCCTGCAGCCACACTAGCGGGGTAGAACGGGCAGATACGCAGTATTTT

clone size: -
D gene: TRBD1
V gene: TRBV15
J gene: TRBJ2-3
CDR3 protein: CATSRVYRGQALDTQYF
CDR3 DNA: TGTGCCACCAGCAGAGTTTATCGGGGACAGGCTTTGGATACGCAGTATTTT

clone size: -
D gene: TRBD2
V gene: TRBV12-3/TRBV12-4
J gene: TRBJ2-3
CDR3 protein: CASSPASGGYTDTQYF
CDR3 DNA: TGTGCCAGCAGTCCCGCTAGCGGGGGTTATACAGATACGCAGTATTTT

clone size: -
D gene: -
V gene: TRBV6-5
J gene: TRBJ1-4
CDR3 protein: CASSYLQTTNEKLFF
CDR3 DNA: TGTGCCAGCAGTTACTTACAGACGACTAATGAAAAACTGTTTTTT

clone size: -
D gene: -
V gene: TRBV28
J gene: TRBJ2-5
CDR3 protein: CASSLPGNAETQYF
CDR3 DNA: TGTGCCAGCAGTTTACCAGGGAACGCAGAGACCCAGTACTTC

clone size: -
D gene: -
V gene: TRBV2
J gene: TRBJ2-6
CDR3 protein: CASSPTTGWAGANVLTF
CDR3 DNA: TGTGCCAGCAGCCCCACCACAGGGTGGGCTGGGGCCAACGTCCTGACTTTC

clone size: few
D gene: TRBD2
V gene: TRBV7-9
J gene: TRBJ2-1
CDR3 protein: CANRPFPGLAGGRNEQFF
CDR3 DNA: TGTGCCAACCGACCGTTCCCGGGACTAGCGGGAGGTCGGAATGAGCAGTTCTTC

clone size: few
D gene: TRBD2
V gene: TRBV5-5
J gene: TRBJ2-5
CDR3 protein: CASSPTSGIYNEQYF
CDR3 DNA: TGTGCCAGCAGCCCGACTAGCGGGATCTACAATGAGCAGTACTTC

clone size: -
D gene: -
V gene: TRBV5-1
J gene: TRBJ2-7
CDR3 protein: CASSVKGGPVDQYF
CDR3 DNA: TGCGCCAGCAGCGTGAAGGGAGGACCAGTGGACCAGTACTTC

clone size: -
D gene: TRBD2
V gene: TRBV20-1
J gene: TRBJ2-5
CDR3 protein: CSAPGTGLDSIGETQYF
CDR3 DNA: TGCAGTGCCCCGGGAACGGGACTAGACTCTATAGGAGAGACCCAGTACTTC

clone size: many
D gene: TRBD1
V gene: TRBV7-2
J gene: TRBJ2-5
CDR3 protein: CASLDRGRRETQYF
CDR3 DNA: TGTGCCAGCCTGGACAGGGGGCGACGGGAGACCCAGTACTTC

clone size: -
D gene: -
V gene: TRBV29-1
J gene: TRBJ2-3
CDR3 protein: CSHESTGDTQYF
CDR3 DNA: TGCAGCCACGAGTCGACGGGCGATACGCAGTATTTT

clone size: -
D gene: TRBD2
V gene: TRBV6-2/TRBV6-3
J gene: TRBJ2-3
CDR3 protein: CASSYSGLAGDTDTQYF
CDR3 DNA: TGTGCCAGCAGTTACTCGGGACTAGCGGGCGACACAGATACGCAGTATTTT

clone size: -
D gene: TRBD2
V gene: TRBV4-2
J gene: TRBJ2-5
CDR3 protein: CASSRAGTSGGGYQETQYF
CDR3 DNA: TGTGCCAGCAGCCGAGCCGGGACTAGCGGGGGGGGGTACCAAGAGACCCAGTACTTC

clone size: once
D gene: -
V gene: TRBV29-1
J gene: TRBJ2-1
CDR3 protein: CSVGYSSYNEQFF
CDR3 DNA: TGCAGCGTTGGGTATAGCTCCTACAATGAGCAGTTCTTC

clone size: -
D gene: -
V gene: TRBV7-8
J gene: TRBJ2-1
CDR3 protein: CASSFLAGGVIDEQFF
CDR3 DNA: TGTGCCAGCAGCTTCCTCGCCGGGGGAGTGATTGATGAGCAGTTCTTC

clone size: few
D gene: -
V gene: TRBV4-2
J gene: TRBJ2-5
CDR3 protein: CASSQDRWVGLRQETQYF
CDR3 DNA: TGTGCCAGCAGCCAAGATCGGTGGGTAGGGTTACGACAGGAGACCCAGTACTTC

clone size: -
D gene: TRBD2
V gene: TRBV28
J gene: TRBJ2-5
CDR3 protein: CASSLYGTSRGETQYF
CDR3 DNA: TGTGCCAGCAGTTTATATGGGACTAGTAGAGGAGAGACCCAGTACTTC

clone size: -
D gene: -
V gene: TRBV4-2
J gene: TRBJ2-2
CDR3 protein: CASSQEFGGELFF
CDR3 DNA: TGTGCCAGCAGCCAAGAATTTGGCGGGGAGCTGTTTTTT

clone size: -
D gene: -
V gene: TRBV20-1
J gene: TRBJ1-5
CDR3 protein: CSARVRGKSNQPQHF
CDR3 DNA: TGCAGTGCTAGAGTTCGGGGAAAAAGCAATCAGCCCCAGCATTTT

clone size: -
D gene: -
V gene: TRBV7-7
J gene: TRBJ2-7
CDR3 protein: CASSEGHAFSYEQYF
CDR3 DNA: TGTGCCAGCAGCGAGGGACACGCGTTCTCCTACGAGCAGTACTTC

clone size: -
D gene: TRBD2
V gene: TRBV10-3
J gene: TRBJ2-1
CDR3 protein: CAISVMSSGETQFF
CDR3 DNA: TGTGCCATCAGTGTAATGTCTAGCGGGGAGACCCAGTTCTTC

clone size: -
D gene: TRBD1
V gene: TRBV20-1
J gene: TRBJ1-4
CDR3 protein: CSAKYRGRGVSEKLFF
CDR3 DNA: TGCAGTGCTAAGTACAGGGGCCGCGGGGTGTCGGAAAAACTGTTTTTT

clone size: -
D gene: -
V gene: TRBV20-1
J gene: TRBJ2-7
CDR3 protein: CSAMVSELYNEQYF
CDR3 DNA: TGCAGTGCTATGGTGTCAGAGCTATACAATGAGCAGTACTTC

clone size: -
D gene: TRBD2
V gene: TRBV6-6
J gene: TRBJ2-2
CDR3 protein: CASRGPGGTGELFF
CDR3 DNA: TGTGCCAGCAGAGGGCCCGGGGGGACCGGGGAGCTGTTTTTT

clone size: few
D gene: TRBD2
V gene: TRBV29-1
J gene: TRBJ2-5
CDR3 protein: CSIGVTSGGGETQYF
CDR3 DNA: TGCAGCATCGGGGTGACTAGCGGGGGCGGAGAGACCCAGTACTTC

clone size: -
D gene: TRBD2
V gene: TRBV6-5
J gene: TRBJ2-1
CDR3 protein: CASRLAGAYGEQFF
CDR3 DNA: TGTGCCAGCAGGTTAGCGGGAGCCTACGGTGAGCAGTTCTTC

clone size: -
D gene: -
V gene: TRBV28
J gene: TRBJ1-2
CDR3 protein: CASSGADFYGYTF
CDR3 DNA: TGTGCCAGTTCCGGGGCAGACTTCTATGGCTACACCTTC

clone size: -
D gene: -
V gene: TRBV5-5
J gene: TRBJ1-1
CDR3 protein: CASSLALGRQNTEAFF
CDR3 DNA: TGTGCCAGCAGCTTGGCCCTAGGCCGTCAGAACACTGAAGCTTTCTTT

clone size: -
D gene: TRBD1
V gene: TRBV10-3
J gene: TRBJ2-1
CDR3 protein: CAISLPGQGGNEQFF
CDR3 DNA: TGTGCCATCAGCTTACCGGGACAGGGCGGCAATGAGCAGTTCTTC

clone size: many
D gene: TRBD1
V gene: TRBV29-1
J gene: TRBJ1-2
CDR3 protein: CSVAGGYGYTF
CDR3 DNA: TGCAGCGTTGCAGGGGGGTATGGCTACACCTTC

clone size: many
D gene: -
V gene: TRBV7-2
J gene: TRBJ2-5
CDR3 protein: CASSKQGRETQYF
CDR3 DNA: TGTGCCAGCAGCAAACAGGGTCGAGAGACCCAGTACTTC

clone size: -
D gene: -
V gene: TRBV7-2
J gene: TRBJ1-1
CDR3 protein: CASSLANTWNTEAFF
CDR3 DNA: TGTGCCAGTAGCTTGGCGAACACCTGGAACACTGAAGCTTTCTTT

clone size: -
D gene: -
V gene: TRBV25-1
J gene: TRBJ1-6
CDR3 protein: CASSEFSDDSSPLHF
CDR3 DNA: TGTGCCAGCAGTGAATTTTCAGATGACAGTTCACCCCTCCACTTT